The 8 T cell receptor beta chains reported below all come from one sample, sequenced in a study. TCRdb reprocessed the RT-PCR reads via MiXCR and lists one record per CDR3 protein. Among more than 600,000 distinct CDR3 sequences listed, 12% to 15% were seen once. The sample comprised memory CD4+ T cells from blood. All receptors derive from a female donor in good health, serving as a healthy control.

The chain couples TRBV11-2 to TRBJ2-1; D possibly corresponds to TRBD2 (6 bases). V dropped 2 bases and J dropped 4 bases, with 12 bases sitting between them. Germline CDR1 SGHAT, CDR2 FQNNGV. The CDR3 has 15 amino acids. CDR3 loop: CASSLNGGEYNEQFF. The CDR3 DNA sequence: TGTGCCAGCAGCTTAAATGGCGGGGAATACAATGAGCAGTTCTTC.

This clonotype was observed at least ten times. The chain couples TRBV6-5 to TRBJ2-7; D gene unclear. Trimming left V 0 bases short and J 6 bases short, with 9 bases between. The CDR3 totals 13 residues. Germline values: CDR1 MNHEY, CDR2 SVGAGI. The CDR3 loop is CASSYSGMTEQYF. CDR3 sequence (DNA): TGTGCCAGCAGTTACTCGGGGATGACCGAGCAGTACTTC.

The V gene is TRBV20-1, the J gene TRBJ2-7; 10 positions agree with TRBD2. The germline V gene has CDR1 DFQATT and CDR2 SNEGSKA (reference sequence). This CDR3 has 16 residues. Trimming cost V 3 bases and J 11 bases; bases outside gene matches: 19. CDR3: CSASKQRVGAGGLKYF. Here the CDR3 DNA reads TGCAGTGCTAGTAAACAGCGAGTGGGAGCGGGAGGGCTGAAGTACTTC.

This clonotype was counted at least ten times. V usage is TRBV7-2 and J usage is TRBJ2-2; D not resolved. The CDR3 spans 12 residues. V lost 5 bases and J lost 7, with 8 bases in between. Per germline, CDR1 SGHTA and CDR2 FQGNSA. CDR3 loop: CASSGVGGELFF. The CDR3 DNA is TGTGCCAGCAGCGGGGTTGGCGGGGAGCTGTTTTTT.

The V call is TRBV7-2, the J call TRBJ2-3; TRBD2 agrees at 7 bases. The CDR3 runs to 15 residues. V was clipped by 5 bases and J by 6 bases; unmatched bases: 11. Germline V gene sequence: CDR1 SGHTA, CDR2 FQGNSA. The chain's CDR3 is CASSPNGGAGDTQYF. Written as DNA, the CDR3 is TGTGCCAGCAGCCCAAACGGGGGAGCGGGGGATACGCAGTATTTT.

V and J are TRBV11-2 and TRBJ2-7; D is unclear. CDR1 SGHAT and CDR2 FQNNGV come from the germline V gene. V was trimmed by 1 base and J by 2 bases, leaving 9 bases between them. There are 14 residues in the CDR3. Here the CDR3 reads CASSLARLPYEQYF. As DNA, the CDR3 is TGTGCCAGCAGCTTAGCGCGCCTCCCCTACGAGCAGTACTTC. The full variable domain, in which reference TRBV11-2 and TRBJ2-7 provide the parts outside the CDR3, is EAGVAQSPRYKIIEKRQSVAFWCNPISGHATLYWYQQILGQGPKLLIQFQNNGVVDDSQLPKDRFSAERLKGVDSTLKIQPAKLEDSAVYLCASSLARLPYEQYFGPGTRLTVT.

V gene TRBV18 combines with J gene TRBJ1-2; tentatively, D is TRBD1 (6 bases). In germline, CDR1 is KGHSH, CDR2 LQKENI. The V gene lost 5 bases and the J gene lost 2 bases, with 12 bases spanning the gap. The CDR3 runs to 14 residues. The CDR3 sequence: CASSATTGNYGYTF. The CDR3 DNA reads TGTGCCAGCTCAGCAACCACAGGGAACTATGGCTACACCTTC.

This clonotype came up once. Sequence at one end of the junction differs from germline and may be a read error. The genes are TRBV7-9 and TRBJ2-2, with D tentatively TRBD1 (6 bases). This CDR3 is built from 18 residues. Germline values: CDR1 SEHNR, CDR2 FQNEAQ (reference sequence). CDR3 sequence reads: CASSSQWATGVNTGDLFF. CDR3 coding DNA: TGTGCCAGCAGCTCTCAGTGGGCGACAGGCGTAAACACCGGGGACCTGTTTTTT. The entire variable domain, with the rest obtained from reference TRBV7-9 and TRBJ2-2, is as follows: DTGVSQNPRHKITKRGQNVTFRCDPISEHNRLYWYRQTLGQGPEFLTYFQNEAQLEKSRLLSDRFSAERPKGSFSTLEIQRTEQGDSAMYLCASSSQWATGVNTGDLFFGEGSRLTVL.